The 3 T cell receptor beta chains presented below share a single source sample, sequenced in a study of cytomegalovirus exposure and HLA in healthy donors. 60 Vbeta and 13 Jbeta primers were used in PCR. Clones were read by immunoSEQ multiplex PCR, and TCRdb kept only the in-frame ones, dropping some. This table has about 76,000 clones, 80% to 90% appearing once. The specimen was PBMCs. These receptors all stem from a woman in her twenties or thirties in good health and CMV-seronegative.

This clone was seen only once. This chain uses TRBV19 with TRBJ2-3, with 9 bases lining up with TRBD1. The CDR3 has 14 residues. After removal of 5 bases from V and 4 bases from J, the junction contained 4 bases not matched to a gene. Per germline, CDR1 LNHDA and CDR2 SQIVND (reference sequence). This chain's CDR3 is CASSGQGRADTQYF. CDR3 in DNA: TGTGCCAGTAGTGGACAGGGGAGGGCAGATACGCAGTATTTT.

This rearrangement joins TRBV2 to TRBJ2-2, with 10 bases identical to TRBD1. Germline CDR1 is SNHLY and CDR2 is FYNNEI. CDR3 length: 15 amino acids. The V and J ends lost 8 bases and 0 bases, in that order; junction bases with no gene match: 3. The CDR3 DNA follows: TGTGCCAGCGCCGGGACAGGGGCGAACACCGGGGAGCTGTTTTTT. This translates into CASAGTGANTGELFF.

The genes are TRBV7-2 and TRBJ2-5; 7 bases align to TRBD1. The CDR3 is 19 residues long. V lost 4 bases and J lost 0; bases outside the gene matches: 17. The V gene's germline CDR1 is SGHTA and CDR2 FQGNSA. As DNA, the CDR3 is TGTGCCAGCAGCTACGAGGGCGATCTGCCAGGGGGTAACCAAGAGACCCAGTACTTC. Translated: CASSYEGDLPGGNQETQYF.